Listed here are 8 T cell receptor delta chains from one sample, sequenced in a study of gamma-delta T cells after stem cell transplantation. TCRdb reapplied CATT to the RT-PCR reads. The sample consists of around 1,500 delta-chain clones, approximately 6% of them appearing once. The source material was gamma-delta T cells. The receptors were gathered from a human donor. It is not recorded whose cells these are; they may come from a transplant donor.

This clone was found a few times. V and J are TRDV2 and TRDJ1; 11 bases are a match to TRDD3. Per germline, CDR1 GEAIGNYY and CDR2 EKD. There are 19 residues in the CDR3. Trimming cost V 3 bases and J 2 bases; bases outside gene matches: 16. The CDR3 sequence: CACDSLLGDRSRGTDKLIF. CDR3 bases: TGTGCCTGTGACTCCTTACTGGGGGATAGATCCCGTGGGACCGATAAACTCATCTTT.

On this clone itself: This is likely an artifact of a read error, given a far larger clone one base away. The same CDR3 also results from other DNA sequences found in this sample. The chain links TRDV2 to TRDJ1; D gene unclear. This CDR3 comprises 14 residues. Germline CDR1 GEAIGNYY, CDR2 EKD. V lost 3 bases, J lost 1 base, and 11 bases lay in between. CDR3 DNA sequence: TGTGCCTGTGACGCCCTCTCGGGCACCGATAAACTCATCTTT. It is translated as CACDALSGTDKLIF.

As for this clone: TCRdb's protein for this DNA is that of a much larger clone and differs from the translation at residue 5, likely a read error; the protein shown is the DNA translation. The rearrangement uses TRDV2 and TRDJ1; 7 bases agree with TRDD3. Germline CDR1 reads GEAIGNYY; CDR2 reads EKD. Trimming at V came to 3 bases and at J to 4 bases, leaving 19 bases not matched to a gene. CDR3 size: 18 residues. The CDR3 sequence is CACDAVQPTGGFRDKLIF. Here the CDR3 DNA reads TGTGCCTGTGACGCCGTGCAACCTACGGGGGGATTTCGCGATAAACTCATCTTT.

On this clone: This DNA translates differently at residue 6 from the TCRdb protein, which is that of a much larger clone; a read error is likely, and the protein shown is the DNA's own translation. CDR3 residues: CACDTAPGGSTITDKLIF. The DNA of the CDR3 is TGTGCCTGTGACACCGCGCCTGGGGGATCCACGATCACCGATAAACTCATCTTT. This chain links TRDV2 with TRDJ1; 9 nucleotides match TRDD3. CDR1 is GEAIGNYY, CDR2 EKD, per germline. This CDR3 is built from 18 residues. Germline trimming cut 0 bases from V and 1 base from J; bases unmatched to any gene: 11.

This clone was counted a few times. This likely reflects a read error, since a far larger clone is one base away. Other DNA sequences in this sample translate to the same CDR3. The V call is TRDV2, the J call TRDJ3; 7 bases are shared with TRDD3. CDR3 length: 21 amino acids. The germline gives CDR1 GEAIGNYY, CDR2 EKD. Written as DNA, the CDR3 is TGTGCCTGTGACACCGTGGCTGGGGGGTATTCGAGCTCCTGGGACACCCGGCAGATGTTTTTC. Encoded protein: CACDTVAGGYSSSWDTRQMFF.

This clone came up a few times. This sequence joins TRDV2 and TRDJ1; TRDD3 agrees at 7 bases. The CDR3 is 18 residues long. Germline V CDR1 and CDR2: GEAIGNYY, EKD. Trimming cost V 3 bases and J 3 bases; bases outside gene matches: 18. The CDR3 nucleotides are TGTGCCTGTGACCCTATCTTAGGGGCTGGGGGGTCCTCCGATAAACTCATCTTT. Translation: CACDPILGAGGSSDKLIF.

There are a few counts of this clone. The chain is built from TRDV2 and TRDJ1, with 9 bases identical to TRDD3. V was clipped by 4 bases and J by 5 bases; unmatched bases: 10. CDR3 length: 15 amino acids. Germline V lookup: CDR1 GEAIGNYY, CDR2 EKD. CDR3 nucleotides: TGTGCCTGTGAAGCCCTGGGGGATTTTGATGATAAACTCATCTTT. Amino acids: CACEALGDFDDKLIF.

The chain combines TRDV2 with TRDJ1; TRDD3 matches at 13 bases. The CDR3 sequence is 19 residues long. Germline values: CDR1 GEAIGNYY, CDR2 EKD. Trimming took 3 bases from V and 5 from J; bases not matched to a gene: 17. The CDR3 sequence: CACDLTRTGGYAGPDKLIF. The CDR3 bases are TGTGCCTGTGACCTTACTCGTACTGGGGGATACGCCGGTCCTGATAAACTCATCTTT.